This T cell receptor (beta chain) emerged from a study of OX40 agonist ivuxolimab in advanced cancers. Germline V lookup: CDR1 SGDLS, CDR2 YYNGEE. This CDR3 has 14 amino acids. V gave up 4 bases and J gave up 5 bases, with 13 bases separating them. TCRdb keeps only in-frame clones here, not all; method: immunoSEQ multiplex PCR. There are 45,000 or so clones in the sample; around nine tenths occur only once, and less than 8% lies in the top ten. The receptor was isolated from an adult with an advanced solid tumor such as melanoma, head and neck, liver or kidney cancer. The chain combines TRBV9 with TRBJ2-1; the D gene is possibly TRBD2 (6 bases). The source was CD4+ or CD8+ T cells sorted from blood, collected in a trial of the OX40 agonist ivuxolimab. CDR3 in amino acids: CASSTRDFDNEQFF. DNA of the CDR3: TGTGCCAGCAGCACTCGGGACTTCGACAATGAGCAGTTCTTC.